This entry is about one TCR beta chain. Its binding antigen is unknown. No qualities accompany the bases; no much larger clone lies one base away. This sample is drawn from a study of blood T cell repertoires in COVID-19 (dated by TCRdb to the early 2020s). Broadly, across the study: Collaborator samples came from the United States, Italy and Spain and covered acute and convalescent phases of COVID-19. Where available, HLA class I and class II types were taken from metadata supplied by the sample provider and were not determined by assay-based typing. The material from the prospective study consisted of cDNA or gDNA derived from T cells, B-cell-depleted T cells, or PBMCs. The samples were drawn from the first 160 participants of the ongoing ImmuneRACE study and from some 1,300 subjects provided by 6 global collaborators. The repertoires were released in a freely available public database meant as a resource for research on the immune response to SARS-CoV-2. Sample metadata almost always included a de-identified subject ID, COVID-19 status, age in years and sex. Subjects who had been exposed to COVID-19, were actively infected with it, or had recovered from it provided the deeply sampled blood TCRbeta repertoires that made up the dataset.

In the germline V gene (reference sequence), CDR1 corresponds to SSHAT and CDR2 to FNYEAQ. Including cysteine and phenylalanine, the CDR3 has 14 amino acids. Only CDR3 DNA remains: 42 bases, in frame from the first base. At the junction V is shortened by 1 base and J by 4 bases; bases outside the gene matches: 3. TCRbeta CDR3 regions were amplified from genomic DNA using the immunoSEQ Assay, a bias-controlled multiplex PCR. The study's own analysis went as follows. Nucleated cell counts per sample were estimated from amplification of reference gene primers within the assay. To quantify the absolute abundance of each unique TCRbeta CDR3 rearrangement, sequence reads were collapsed and filtered. For each sample, productive Simpson clonality was calculated as the square root of Simpson's diversity index across productive rearrangements. TCRdb limited this immuneACCESS table to in-frame rearrangements with V and J called. A share of clones is missing; checked studies link under half to unresolved V genes, and the rest is unexplained. Clone size and the V and J calls come from that table; the DNA yielded D and trimming. This sample gives some 180,000 clones in total; nearly 90% of them show up just once. The ten most abundant clones make up 0.62% of the sample.

Collaborating institutions collected whole blood in K2EDTA tubes following their own protocols. For TCRbeta analysis, collaborators shipped samples as frozen whole blood, isolated PBMCs, or DNA extracted from either of those sample types. The full study reports these points: The quantity of clinical and demographic metadata differed by source and by participant and was supplied without curation.

Material: peripheral blood. The V and J segments used are TRBV7-7 and TRBJ2-5; 7 bases in the middle match TRBD2. This clonotype was obtained from a man between 45 and 60 years old with acute or convalescent COVID-19. The bases read TGTGCCAGCAGCTTAGGTGGGAGGGTAGAGACCCAGTACTTC. This gives the protein CASSLGGRVETQYF.